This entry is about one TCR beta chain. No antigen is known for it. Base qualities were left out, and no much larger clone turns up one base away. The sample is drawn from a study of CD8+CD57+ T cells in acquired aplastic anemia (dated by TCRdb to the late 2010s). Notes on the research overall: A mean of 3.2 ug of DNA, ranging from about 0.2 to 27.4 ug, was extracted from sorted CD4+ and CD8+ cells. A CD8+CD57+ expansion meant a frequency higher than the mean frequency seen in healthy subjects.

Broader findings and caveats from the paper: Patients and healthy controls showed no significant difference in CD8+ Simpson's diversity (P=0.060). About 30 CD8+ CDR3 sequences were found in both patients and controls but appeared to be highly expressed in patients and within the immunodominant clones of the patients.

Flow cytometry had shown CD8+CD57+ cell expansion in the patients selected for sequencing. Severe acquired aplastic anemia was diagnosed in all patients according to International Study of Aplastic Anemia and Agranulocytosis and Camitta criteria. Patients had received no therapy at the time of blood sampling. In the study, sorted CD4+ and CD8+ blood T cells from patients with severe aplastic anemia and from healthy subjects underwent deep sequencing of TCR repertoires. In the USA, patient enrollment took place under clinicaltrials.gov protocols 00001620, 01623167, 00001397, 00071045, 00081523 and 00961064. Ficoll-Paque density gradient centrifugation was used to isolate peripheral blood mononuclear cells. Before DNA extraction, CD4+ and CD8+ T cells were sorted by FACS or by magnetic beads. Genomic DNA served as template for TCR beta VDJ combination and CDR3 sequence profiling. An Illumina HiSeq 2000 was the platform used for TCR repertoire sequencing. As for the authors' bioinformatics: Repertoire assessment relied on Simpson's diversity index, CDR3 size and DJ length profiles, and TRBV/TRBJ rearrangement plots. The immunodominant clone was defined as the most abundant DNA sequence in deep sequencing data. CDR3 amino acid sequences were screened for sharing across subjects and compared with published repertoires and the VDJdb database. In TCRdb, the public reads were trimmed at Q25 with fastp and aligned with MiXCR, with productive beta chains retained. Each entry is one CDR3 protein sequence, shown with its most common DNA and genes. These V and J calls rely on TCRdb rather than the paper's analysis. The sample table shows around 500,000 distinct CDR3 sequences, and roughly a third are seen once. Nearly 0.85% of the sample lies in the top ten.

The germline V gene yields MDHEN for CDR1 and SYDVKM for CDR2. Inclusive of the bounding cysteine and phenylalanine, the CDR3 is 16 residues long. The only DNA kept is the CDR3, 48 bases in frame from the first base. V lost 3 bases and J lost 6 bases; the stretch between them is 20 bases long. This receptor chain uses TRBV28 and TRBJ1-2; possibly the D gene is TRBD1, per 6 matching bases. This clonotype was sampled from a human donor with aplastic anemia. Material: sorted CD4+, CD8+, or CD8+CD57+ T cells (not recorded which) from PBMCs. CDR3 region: CASSFNAGGINNGYTF. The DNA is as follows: TGTGCCAGCAGTTTCAATGCTGGGGGCATCAACAATGGCTACACCTTC.